This is a list of T cell receptor beta chains from one sample in a study of T-cell reconstitution after alpha-beta-depleted transplantation in children. Using its own MiXCR run on the PCR reads, TCRdb lists one record per CDR3 protein. Of nearly 550,000 distinct CDR3 sequences in the sample, about 17% were seen once. Sequenced material: PBMCs from the stem cell graft donor, taken from the stem cell graft. The receptors shown here come from a human donor who donated a stem cell graft to a child with acute lymphoblastic leukemia. Both conserved end residues are part of each CDR3. D genes are given only for firm matches. A row's size may be missing; if present it is once, few, many or a size class.

size	D	V	J	CDR3	DNA
many	-	TRBV5-1	TRBJ2-7	CASSLSGTGAYEQYF	TGCGCCAGCAGCTTGTCCGGGACGGGAGCCTACGAGCAGTACTTC
many	TRBD2	TRBV12-3/TRBV12-4	TRBJ2-1	CASSSTSGRGNEQFF	TGTGCCAGCAGTTCCACTAGCGGGAGGGGCAATGAGCAGTTCTTC
-	-	TRBV12-3/TRBV12-4	TRBJ2-1	CASSLVGRRQFF	TGTGCCAGCAGTTTAGTGGGGCGTAGGCAGTTCTTC
-	-	TRBV6-6	TRBJ2-7	CASSPVDGPDQYF	TGTGCCAGCAGTCCGGTAGACGGGCCCGACCAGTACTTC
few	-	TRBV7-3	TRBJ2-3	CASSRSFTDTQYF	TGTGCCAGCAGTCGTTCCTTCACAGATACGCAGTATTTT
-	TRBD1	TRBV4-2	TRBJ1-1	CASSHRGRGEAFF	TGTGCCAGCAGCCACAGGGGGCGAGGTGAAGCTTTCTTT
-	TRBD2	TRBV20-1	TRBJ2-5	CSATRSGTSGRRDRETQYF	TGCAGTGCAACCCGCTCCGGGACTAGCGGGAGGAGGGACCGGGAGACCCAGTACTTC
few	-	TRBV11-3	TRBJ2-7	CASSLVGRGGFYEQYF	TGTGCCAGCAGCTTAGTCGGCCGAGGGGGGTTCTACGAGCAGTACTTC
few	TRBD1	TRBV5-1	TRBJ1-2	CASSLTGTVLVGYTF	TGCGCCAGCAGCTTGACCGGGACAGTTCTTGTTGGCTACACCTTC
few	-	TRBV7-2	TRBJ2-1	CASSPSLTSYNEQFF	TGTGCCAGCAGCCCTAGTCTTACCTCCTACAATGAGCAGTTCTTC
-	-	TRBV10-3	TRBJ1-1	CAISRRDTEAFF	TGTGCCATCAGCCGACGGGACACTGAAGCTTTCTTT
-	TRBD1	TRBV12-3/TRBV12-4	TRBJ1-1	CASSLGLGQGARTEAFF	TGTGCCAGCAGTTTGGGTTTAGGACAGGGGGCTCGCACTGAAGCTTTCTTT
few	-	TRBV6-5	TRBJ2-1	CASSYSNGYNEQFF	TGTGCCAGCAGTTACTCGAACGGGTACAATGAGCAGTTCTTC
few	-	TRBV14	TRBJ1-1	CASSPHRTVNTEAFF	TGTGCCAGCAGCCCCCACCGGACGGTGAACACTGAAGCTTTCTTT
-	TRBD1	TRBV7-2	TRBJ2-1	CASTLTGVRREQFF	TGTGCCAGCACCCTCACAGGGGTGAGGAGGGAGCAGTTCTTC
-	-	TRBV5-4	TRBJ2-7	CASKEGLEYYEQYF	TGTGCCAGCAAGGAAGGACTCGAATACTACGAGCAGTACTTC
-	TRBD1	TRBV5-1	TRBJ2-7	CASSFGGQGSYEQYF	TGCGCCAGCAGCTTCGGTGGACAGGGGTCCTACGAGCAGTACTTC
few	-	TRBV12-3/TRBV12-4	TRBJ1-2	CASSFDGWRDYGYTF	TGTGCCAGCAGTTTCGACGGGTGGCGGGACTATGGCTACACCTTC
-	-	TRBV4-1	TRBJ2-7	CASSPPGRSYEQYF	TGCGCCAGCAGCCCCCCAGGGAGGTCCTACGAGCAGTACTTC
few	TRBD1	TRBV6-5	TRBJ1-2	CASSYSRTGQQYGYTF	TGTGCCAGCAGTTACTCGAGGACAGGGCAGCAGTATGGCTACACCTTC
few	TRBD1	TRBV28	TRBJ1-2	CASSSSTRQGAGGYTF	TGTGCCAGCAGTAGTTCGACCCGACAGGGGGCGGGTGGCTACACCTTC
-	-	TRBV7-8	TRBJ1-5	CASIARDGRGPQHF	TGTGCCAGCATCGCCCGGGACGGCCGAGGGCCCCAGCATTTT
-	TRBD2	TRBV10-2	TRBJ2-3	CASSELTSGGTDTQYF	TGCGCCAGCAGTGAGTTGACTAGCGGGGGCACAGATACGCAGTATTTT
few	-	TRBV7-9	TRBJ2-4	CASSFPQELAKNIQYF	TGTGCCAGCAGCTTTCCCCAAGAGCTAGCCAAAAACATTCAGTACTTC
many	TRBD1	TRBV12-3/TRBV12-4	TRBJ2-7	CASSLGQVYEQYF	TGTGCCAGCAGCCTGGGACAGGTCTACGAGCAGTACTTC